Presented here are 26 T cell receptor beta chains from one specimen sequenced in a study of shared clonotypes between healthy human individuals. This table comes from immunoSEQ multiplex PCR, and its TCRdb copy is limited to in-frame clones, with some not included. Among 2 million to 2.5 million clones listed, 90% to 95% were seen once. The specimen was naive CD4+ T cells sorted from blood. Subset in this sample: CD45RA+ positively selected. These receptors were obtained from a man in his late teens or twenties in good health.

The chain combines TRBV10-1 with TRBJ2-7; tentatively, D is TRBD1 (6 bases). Germline CDR1 and CDR2: WNHNN and SYGVQD (reference sequence). V lost 3 bases and J 6 bases, leaving 12 bases between the germline ends. The CDR3 sequence is 13 residues long. CDR3 DNA sequence: TGCGCCAGCAGTGAACGCCGGACAGCCGAGCAGTACTTC. Residues: CASSERRTAEQYF.

The V gene is TRBV6-5, the J gene TRBJ2-6; weak D call: TRBD2 (6 bases). Germline V gene lookup returns CDR1 MNHEY and CDR2 SVGAGI. The CDR3 runs to 15 residues. Between the trimmed V and J ends, which lost 6 bases and 4 bases, there was a span of 13 bases. CDR3 protein: CASRLLAAGANVLTF. CDR3 sequence (DNA): TGTGCCAGCAGGCTACTAGCTGCAGGGGCCAACGTCCTGACTTTC.

Details on this clone: This same CDR3 is encoded by further DNA sequences in the sample. The J gene is TRBJ1-5, the V gene TRBV5-4; unclear D gene. The V gene lost 3 bases and the J gene lost 1 base, with 5 bases spanning the gap. The CDR3 has 13 residues. Germline V gene lookup returns CDR1 SGHNT and CDR2 YYREEE (reference sequence). The CDR3 loop reads CASSSDSNQPQHF. Here the CDR3 DNA reads TGTGCCAGCAGCTCGGACAGCAATCAGCCCCAGCATTTT.

The chain couples TRBV7-9 to TRBJ2-1; 8 nucleotides match TRBD2. Germline V gene data show CDR1 as SEHNR and CDR2 as FQNEAQ (reference sequence). V gave up 2 bases and J gave up 5 bases; unmatched junction bases: 5. The CDR3 covers 15 residues. The CDR3 protein is CASSLYLAGNNEQFF. Written as DNA, the CDR3 is TGTGCCAGCAGCTTATACCTAGCGGGCAACAATGAGCAGTTCTTC.

The rearrangement uses TRBV28 and TRBJ1-2, with a tentative D call TRBD1 (6 bases). Trimming left V 5 bases short and J 7 bases short, with 20 bases between. The CDR3 sequence is 15 residues long. CDR1 and CDR2 (germline): MDHEN, SYDVKM. CDR3 nucleotides: TGTGCCAGCAGTCCCGGCGGGGGCCGCCCCGGTGGCTACACCTTC. Translation gives CASSPGGGRPGGYTF.

This sequence joins TRBV30 and TRBJ2-2, with 7 bases fitting TRBD2. Germline V gene lookup returns CDR1 GTSNPN and CDR2 SVGIG (reference sequence). The CDR3 extends over 15 amino acids. The ends lost 2 bases at V and 3 bases at J; junction bases unmatched: 6. In nucleotides, the CDR3 is TGTGCCTGGAGTCCCGCGGGAGCCTACACCGGGGAGCTGTTTTTT. Its translation is CAWSPAGAYTGELFF. Together with reference TRBV30 and TRBJ2-2, the CDR3 gives the full variable domain: SQTIHQWPATLVQPVGSPLSLECTVEGTSNPNLYWYRQAAGRGLQLLFYSVGIGQISSEVPQNLSASRPQDRQFILSSKKLLLSDSGFYLCAWSPAGAYTGELFFGEGSRLTVL.

This clone was detected only a few times. The chain couples TRBV16 to TRBJ1-5; D not resolved. Germline V gives CDR1 KGHSY, CDR2 FQNENV. V lost 0 bases to trimming and J lost 11 bases, with 11 bases between them. The length of the CDR3 is 13 residues. The CDR3 region has the DNA TGTGCCAGCAGCCAATCTGTACCCGGGACCCAGCATTTT. This sequence encodes CASSQSVPGTQHF.

As for this clone: The same CDR3 is also encoded by other DNA sequences in this sample. The V gene is TRBV27, the J gene TRBJ2-7, with D unresolved. V lost 6 bases to trimming and J lost 4 bases, with 16 bases between them. CDR1 is MNHEY, CDR2 SMNVEV, per germline (reference sequence). The CDR3 is made up of 14 amino acids. In DNA, the CDR3 is TGTGCCAGCAGCCCTAATGGGCCCGGTTACGAGCAGTACTTC. Its translation is CASSPNGPGYEQYF.

This clone was found once. The gene calls are TRBV11-2 and TRBJ2-1; D is ambiguous. The V gene lost 1 base and the J gene lost 8 bases, with 9 bases spanning the gap. The CDR3 runs to 13 residues. Germline loops: CDR1 SGHAT, CDR2 FQNNGV. The CDR3 DNA is TGTGCCAGCAGCTTAGTTGCACAGCATGAGCAGTTCTTC. Its protein product is CASSLVAQHEQFF.

The CDR3 protein is CASSYSKGLGDTIYF. CDR3 DNA: TGTGCCAGCAGTTACTCAAAGGGTTTGGGTGACACCATATATTTT. The rearrangement uses TRBV6-5 and TRBJ1-3; D call uncertain. The CDR3 runs 15 residues. The germline V gene has CDR1 MNHEY and CDR2 SVGAGI. Trimming stripped 0 bases from V and 8 bases from J, with 14 bases between.

To note about this clone: At one of its ends the junction is not consistent with the germline gene, which may arise from a read error. The chain links TRBV7-7 to TRBJ2-3; 8 bases agree with TRBD1. The CDR3 has 14 amino acids. Germline loops: CDR1 SSHAT, CDR2 FNYEAQ (reference sequence). In DNA, the CDR3 is TGTGCTAGCAGCTTAGGCAGGGGGCTGGATACGCAGTATTTT. Translation: CASSLGRGLDTQYF. The full variable domain, its missing parts supplied by reference TRBV7-7 and TRBJ2-3, is GAGVSQSPRYKVTKRGQDVTLRCDPISSHATLYWYQQALGQGPEFLTYFNYEAQPDKSGLPSDRFSAERPEGSISTLTIQRTEQRDSAMYRCASSLGRGLDTQYFGPGTRLTVL.

V usage is TRBV7-9 and J usage is TRBJ1-2; tentatively, D is TRBD1 (5 bases). The CDR3 is 14 amino acids. The V end lost 1 base, the J end lost 5 bases, and 11 bases lay between the germline ends. In germline, CDR1 is SEHNR, CDR2 FQNEAQ (reference sequence). The CDR3 protein is CASSLDDRVYGYTF. CDR3 in DNA: TGTGCCAGCAGCTTAGATGACAGAGTTTATGGCTACACCTTC.

The chain combines TRBV14 with TRBJ1-3; D might be TRBD1 (5 bases). Germline CDR1 is SGHDN and CDR2 is FVKESK. The CDR3 runs to 17 residues. V lost 1 base and J lost 2, with 15 bases in between. CDR3 protein: CASSQGFEAGPGNTIYF. The DNA of the CDR3 is TGTGCCAGCAGCCAAGGATTCGAGGCAGGGCCTGGAAACACCATATATTTT.

This clone was counted a single time. The chain links TRBV5-4 to TRBJ1-2, with TRBD1 matching over 7 bases. Germline V gives CDR1 SGHNT, CDR2 YYREEE (reference sequence). The CDR3 runs to 15 residues. V dropped 4 bases and J dropped 4; count of bases not matched to a gene: 10. The CDR3 protein is CASSRGEGGVYGYTF. As DNA, the CDR3 is TGTGCCAGCAGCCGCGGGGAAGGGGGCGTCTATGGCTACACCTTC.

The chain recombines TRBV27 with TRBJ1-2, with 10 bases identical to TRBD1. CDR3 size: 16 residues. The V gene's germline CDR1 is MNHEY and CDR2 SMNVEV (reference sequence). The V gene end was trimmed by 6 bases and the J gene end by 2 bases; junction bases not matched to a gene: 9. The CDR3 DNA sequence: TGTGCCAGCAGGCCCTGGGACAGGGGCGCCAACTATGGCTACACCTTC. This codes for CASRPWDRGANYGYTF.

This chain joins TRBV5-1 and TRBJ1-6; D perhaps matches TRBD1 (5 bases). The CDR3 is 14 amino acids. In germline, CDR1 is SGHRS, CDR2 YFSETQ. Trimming cost V 4 bases and J 10 bases, with 15 bases left between them. CDR3 loop: CASSPGPPSSPLHF. In nucleotides, the CDR3 is TGCGCCAGCAGCCCGGGACCGCCCTCGTCACCCCTCCACTTT.

The CDR3 loop is CASSLGSSLAGELFF. The CDR3 coding sequence is TGTGCCAGCAGCTTAGGGTCTAGTCTGGCCGGGGAGCTGTTTTTT. V gene TRBV7-8 combines with J gene TRBJ2-2; the D is unclear. The CDR3 covers 15 residues. V lost 1 base to trimming and J lost 6 bases, with 12 bases between them. CDR1 is SGHVS, CDR2 FQNEAQ, per germline.

This rearrangement joins TRBV10-1 to TRBJ1-1; no definite D call. Germline V lookup: CDR1 WNHNN, CDR2 SYGVQD (reference sequence). The V and J ends lost 2 bases and 3 bases respectively, with 4 bases between them. The CDR3 is made up of 12 amino acids. As DNA, the CDR3 is TGCGCCAGCAGTGAGACCGACACTGAAGCTTTCTTT. This gives the protein CASSETDTEAFF.

This clone was observed once. This chain links TRBV28 with TRBJ1-2; the D gene is possibly TRBD1 (5 bases). Germline lookup yields CDR1 MDHEN and CDR2 SYDVKM. The CDR3 has 15 amino acids. The germline V and J ends were trimmed by 1 base and 4 bases, with 13 bases remaining between them. Written as DNA, the CDR3 is TGTGCCAGCAGTTTATCTCAGGGTATAAGCTATGGCTACACCTTC. Its protein product is CASSLSQGISYGYTF.

V usage is TRBV2 and J usage is TRBJ1-6; D remains ambiguous. From germline, CDR1 is SNHLY and CDR2 FYNNEI. The V end was cut by 0 bases, the J end by 6 bases, with 6 bases between. This CDR3 is 14 amino acids long. CDR3 bases: TGTGCCAGCAGTGAAGCGCTTGGTAATTCACCCCTCCACTTT. It encodes CASSEALGNSPLHF. Full variable domain (rest looked up from reference TRBV2 and TRBJ1-6): EPEVTQTPSHQVTQMGQEVILRCVPISNHLYFYWYRQILGQKVEFLVSFYNNEISEKSEIFDDQFSVERPDGSNFTLKIRSTKLEDSAMYFCASSEALGNSPLHFGNGTRLTVT.

As for this clone: A much larger clone lies a single base off, so this may be a read error. Other DNA variants within this sample encode the same CDR3. This chain joins TRBV14 and TRBJ2-5; D not resolved. The germline V gene encodes CDR1 SGHDN and CDR2 FVKESK. The CDR3 is 11 residues long. V was clipped by 5 bases and J by 2 bases, with 3 bases between them. The CDR3 sequence is CASSFQETQYF. In nucleotides, the CDR3 is TGTGCCAGCAGCTTTCAAGAGACCCAGTACTTC.

In the case of this clone: Other DNA sequences in the sample encode the same CDR3. V is TRBV11-2 and J is TRBJ1-1; D not resolved. Trimming stripped 3 bases from V and 1 base from J, with 6 bases between. Germline V CDR1 and CDR2: SGHAT, FQNNGV. This CDR3 has 13 residues. The CDR3 nucleotides read TGTGCCAGCAGCTTGGGTCCGAACACTGAAGCTTTCTTT. This gives the protein CASSLGPNTEAFF.

The chain joins TRBV30 to TRBJ2-1, with a weak D call TRBD2 (6 bases). The CDR3 length is 16 residues. Germline CDR1 GTSNPN, CDR2 SVGIG (reference sequence). Trimming pared 0 bases from V and 0 bases from J, leaving 12 bases between. The CDR3 region has the DNA TGTGCCTGGAGTGTACACGGCGGGGTCTCCTACAATGAGCAGTTCTTC. It is translated as CAWSVHGGVSYNEQFF.

As for this clone: The identical CDR3 is also encoded by other nucleotide sequences in the sample. The chain is built from TRBV9 and TRBJ2-1; 8 bases fit TRBD2. This CDR3 contains 15 residues. V was pared by 1 base and J by 1 base, with 1 base of the junction left unmatched. The V gene's germline CDR1 is SGDLS and CDR2 YYNGEE. CDR3 loop: CASSVTSGSYNEQFF. CDR3 nucleotide sequence: TGTGCCAGCAGCGTAACTAGCGGATCCTACAATGAGCAGTTCTTC.

The chain combines TRBV2 with TRBJ1-5; TRBD1 matches 7 bases. The CDR3 is 14 amino acids. Trimming cost V 5 bases and J 6 bases; bases outside gene matches: 7. Germline-derived CDR1 and CDR2 are SNHLY and FYNNEI. This chain's CDR3 is CASSSQGEGQPQHF. The CDR3, as DNA: TGTGCCAGCAGTTCTCAGGGGGAAGGTCAGCCCCAGCATTTT.

The chain uses TRBV7-2 and TRBJ2-3; 9 positions agree with TRBD1. J lost 4 bases, V lost 6 bases, and 5 bases had no gene match. CDR1 and CDR2 (germline): SGHTA, FQGNSA. There are 14 residues in the CDR3. CDR3 loop: CASRMTGGPDTQYF. CDR3 nucleotide sequence: TGTGCCAGCAGGATGACAGGGGGACCAGATACGCAGTATTTT.